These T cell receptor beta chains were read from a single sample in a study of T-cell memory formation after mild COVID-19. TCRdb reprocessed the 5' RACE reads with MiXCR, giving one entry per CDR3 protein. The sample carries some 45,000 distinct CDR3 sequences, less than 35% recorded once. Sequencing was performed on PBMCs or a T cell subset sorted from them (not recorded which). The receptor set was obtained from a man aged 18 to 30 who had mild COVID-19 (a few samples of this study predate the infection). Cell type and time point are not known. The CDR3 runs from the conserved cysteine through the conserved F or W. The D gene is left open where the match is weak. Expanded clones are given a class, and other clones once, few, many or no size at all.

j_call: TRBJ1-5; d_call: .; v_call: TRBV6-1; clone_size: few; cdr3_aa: CASHPLDSNQPQHF; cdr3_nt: TGTGCCAGCCACCCCCTCGACAGCAATCAGCCCCAGCATTTT
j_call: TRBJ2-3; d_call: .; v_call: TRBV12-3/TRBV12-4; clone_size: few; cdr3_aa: CASSLGPLHTQYF; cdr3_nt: TGTGCCAGCAGTTTAGGTCCCTTACATACGCAGTATTTT
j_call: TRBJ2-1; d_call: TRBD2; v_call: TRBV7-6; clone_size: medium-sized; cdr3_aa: CASSLLPAGGPREQFF; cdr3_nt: TGTGCCAGCAGCTTACTACCAGCGGGGGGGCCACGGGAGCAGTTCTTC
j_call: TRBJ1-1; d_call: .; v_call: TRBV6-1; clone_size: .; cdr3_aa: CASSFRAGDTEAFF; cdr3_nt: TGTGCCAGCAGTTTCCGGGCCGGGGACACTGAAGCTTTCTTT
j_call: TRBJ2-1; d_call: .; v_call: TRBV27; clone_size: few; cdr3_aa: CASSPLITSSYNEQFF; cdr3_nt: TGTGCCAGCTCCCCCTTAATTACGAGCTCCTACAATGAGCAGTTCTTC
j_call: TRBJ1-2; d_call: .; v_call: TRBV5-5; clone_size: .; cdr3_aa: CASSYAGLANYGYTF; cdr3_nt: TGTGCCAGCAGCTATGCAGGCCTCGCTAACTATGGCTACACCTTC
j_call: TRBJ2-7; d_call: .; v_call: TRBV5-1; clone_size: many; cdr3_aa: CASSFNEYEQYF; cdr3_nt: TGCGCCAGCAGCTTTAATGAATACGAGCAGTACTTC
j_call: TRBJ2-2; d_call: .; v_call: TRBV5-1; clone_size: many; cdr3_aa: CASSLNLRTANTGELFF; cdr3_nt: TGCGCCAGCAGCCTCAATTTAAGGACAGCTAACACCGGGGAGCTGTTTTTT
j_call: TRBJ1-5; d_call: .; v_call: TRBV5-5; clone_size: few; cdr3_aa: CASSFQLINQPQHF; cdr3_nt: TGTGCCAGCAGCTTCCAGCTTATAAATCAGCCCCAGCATTTT
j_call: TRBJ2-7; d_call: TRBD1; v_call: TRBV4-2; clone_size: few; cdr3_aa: CASSMRGLPYEQYF; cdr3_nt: TGTGCCAGCAGCATGAGGGGGCTACCCTACGAGCAGTACTTC
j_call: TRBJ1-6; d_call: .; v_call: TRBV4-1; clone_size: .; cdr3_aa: CASSQSPGLFNSPLHF; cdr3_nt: TGCGCCAGCAGCCAGAGTCCGGGACTTTTTAATTCACCCCTCCACTTT
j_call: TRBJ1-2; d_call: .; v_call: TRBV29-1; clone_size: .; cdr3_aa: CSVDRGFYGYTF; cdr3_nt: TGCAGCGTTGACCGGGGGTTCTATGGCTACACCTTC
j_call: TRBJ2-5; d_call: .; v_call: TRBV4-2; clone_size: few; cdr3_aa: CASSQDLGGLQETQYF; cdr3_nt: TGTGCCAGCAGCCAAGATCTCGGGGGCCTCCAAGAGACCCAGTACTTC
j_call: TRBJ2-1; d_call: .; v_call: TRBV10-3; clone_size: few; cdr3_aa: CAISVSGSYNEQFF; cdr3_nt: TGTGCCATTTCGGTATCCGGGAGCTACAATGAGCAGTTCTTC
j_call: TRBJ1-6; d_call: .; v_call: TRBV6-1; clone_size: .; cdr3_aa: CASTGEGDGGRALHF; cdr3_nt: TGTGCCAGCACTGGAGAGGGGGACGGGGGTAGAGCCCTCCACTTT
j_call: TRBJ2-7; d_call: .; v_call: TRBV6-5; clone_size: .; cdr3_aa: CASSYTGSRPAYEQYF; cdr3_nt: TGTGCCAGCAGTTACACGGGGAGTAGGCCCGCTTACGAGCAGTACTTC
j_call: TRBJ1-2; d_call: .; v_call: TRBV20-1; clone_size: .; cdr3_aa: CSARDQRRSYGYTF; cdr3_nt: TGCAGTGCTAGAGATCAACGGCGGAGCTATGGCTACACCTTC
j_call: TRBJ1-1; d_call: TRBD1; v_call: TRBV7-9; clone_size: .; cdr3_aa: CASSWEGGDAEAFF; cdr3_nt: TGTGCCAGCAGCTGGGAAGGGGGCGATGCTGAAGCTTTCTTT
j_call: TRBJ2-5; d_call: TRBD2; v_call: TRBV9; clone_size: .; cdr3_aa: CASSVDETAGRGTQYF; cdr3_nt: TGTGCCAGCAGCGTAGATGAGACAGCGGGGAGGGGGACCCAGTACTTC
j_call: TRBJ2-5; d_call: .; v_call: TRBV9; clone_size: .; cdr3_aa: CASSVEAAYQETQYF; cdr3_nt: TGTGCCAGCAGCGTAGAGGCAGCGTACCAAGAGACCCAGTACTTC
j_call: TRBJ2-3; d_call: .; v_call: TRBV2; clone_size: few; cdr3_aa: CASSSWSDKHTDTQYF; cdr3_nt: TGTGCCAGCAGTTCATGGTCCGACAAACACACAGATACGCAGTATTTT
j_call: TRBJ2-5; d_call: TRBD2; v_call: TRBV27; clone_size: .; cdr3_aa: CASSLRTSGIEETQYF; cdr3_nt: TGTGCCAGCAGTTTAAGGACTAGCGGGATCGAAGAGACCCAGTACTTC
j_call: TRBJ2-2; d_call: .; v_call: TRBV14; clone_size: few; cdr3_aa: CASSQAFATANTGELFF; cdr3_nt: TGTGCCAGCAGCCAAGCCTTCGCGACAGCGAACACCGGGGAGCTGTTTTTT
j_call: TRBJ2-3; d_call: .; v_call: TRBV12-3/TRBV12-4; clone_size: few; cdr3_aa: CASSPGLNTDTQYF; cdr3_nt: TGTGCCAGCAGCCCGGGACTGAACACAGATACGCAGTATTTT
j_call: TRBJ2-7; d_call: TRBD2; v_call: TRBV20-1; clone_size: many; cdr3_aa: CSARAGGAGLEQYF; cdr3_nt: TGCAGTGCTAGAGCCGGGGGGGCCGGACTCGAGCAGTACTTC
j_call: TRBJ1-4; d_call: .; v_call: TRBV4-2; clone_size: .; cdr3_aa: CASSQEEGVVNEKLFF; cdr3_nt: TGTGCCAGCAGCCAAGAAGAAGGGGTAGTGAACGAAAAACTGTTTTTT
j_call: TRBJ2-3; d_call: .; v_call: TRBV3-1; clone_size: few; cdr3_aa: CASSQDSGSTSTDTQYF; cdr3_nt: TGTGCCAGCAGCCAAGATTCAGGATCGACCAGCACAGATACGCAGTATTTT
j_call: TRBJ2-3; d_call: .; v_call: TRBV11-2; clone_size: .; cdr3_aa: CASSLERGGGNTQYF; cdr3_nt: TGTGCCAGCAGCTTAGAGAGAGGGGGCGGGAATACGCAGTATTTT
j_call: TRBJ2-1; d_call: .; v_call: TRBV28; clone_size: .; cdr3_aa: CASSFQRRSYNEQFF; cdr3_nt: TGTGCCAGCAGTTTTCAGCGTAGGTCCTACAATGAGCAGTTCTTC
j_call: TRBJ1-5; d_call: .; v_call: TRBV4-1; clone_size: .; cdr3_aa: CASSQDPGQPQHF; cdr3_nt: TGCGCCAGCAGCCAAGATCCGGGACAGCCCCAGCATTTT